The rows below give T cell receptor beta chains drawn from one sample of a study of blood T cell repertoires in COVID-19. Libraries were prepared by immunoSEQ multiplex PCR; TCRdb keeps only in-frame clonotypes and omits some of them. The sample includes a few hundred thousand clones, around 80% of them seen just once. Sequencing was done on a sample of peripheral blood. These receptors all come from a woman aged 80 or older with acute or convalescent COVID-19. Both conserved end residues are part of each CDR3. Fields, in order: CDR3 length, V gene, D gene, J gene, clone size, CDR3 protein, CDR3 DNA. D genes are given only for firm matches. Clone sizes are given selectively: once, few, many, or a class where the clone is expanded.

len: 13
v_gene: TRBV24-1
d_gene: NA
j_gene: TRBJ2-3
abundance: NA
CDR3aa: CAITGSAADTQYF
CDR3nt: TGTGCCATAACAGGGAGTGCGGCAGATACGCAGTATTTT

len: 14
v_gene: TRBV9
d_gene: NA
j_gene: TRBJ1-5
abundance: NA
CDR3aa: CASSVAHSNQPQHF
CDR3nt: TGTGCCAGCAGTGTGGCACATAGCAATCAGCCCCAGCATTTT

len: 16
v_gene: TRBV12-5
d_gene: TRBD1
j_gene: TRBJ2-5
abundance: NA
CDR3aa: CASGRDRVEVGETQYF
CDR3nt: TGTGCTAGTGGTCGGGACAGGGTCGAGGTAGGAGAGACCCAGTACTTC

len: 18
v_gene: TRBV27
d_gene: TRBD2
j_gene: TRBJ2-3
abundance: NA
CDR3aa: CASSFGTAGRGFTDTQYF
CDR3nt: TGTGCCAGCAGTTTCGGGACGGCGGGGCGGGGGTTCACAGATACGCAGTATTTT

len: 16
v_gene: TRBV5-1
d_gene: TRBD1
j_gene: TRBJ1-5
abundance: NA
CDR3aa: CASSLEPQGANQPQHF
CDR3nt: TGCGCCAGCAGCTTGGAACCACAGGGGGCTAATCAGCCCCAGCATTTT

len: 12
v_gene: TRBV3-1/TRBV3-2
d_gene: NA
j_gene: TRBJ1-4
abundance: NA
CDR3aa: CASSQGQGKLFF
CDR3nt: TGTGCCAGCAGCCAAGGACAAGGAAAACTGTTTTTT

len: 13
v_gene: TRBV10-3
d_gene: TRBD1
j_gene: TRBJ2-3
abundance: once
CDR3aa: CAIQGAGADTQYF
CDR3nt: TGTGCCATACAGGGGGCGGGGGCAGATACGCAGTATTTT

len: 18
v_gene: TRBV7-8
d_gene: TRBD1
j_gene: TRBJ1-2
abundance: once
CDR3aa: CASSSPLGQGIPNYGYTF
CDR3nt: TGTGCCAGCAGCTCCCCCCTGGGACAGGGCATACCAAACTATGGCTACACCTTC

len: 17
v_gene: TRBV5-1
d_gene: TRBD1
j_gene: TRBJ2-2
abundance: NA
CDR3aa: CASSLLQGVMATGELFF
CDR3nt: TGCGCCAGCAGCTTGCTCCAGGGGGTTATGGCCACCGGGGAGCTGTTTTTT

len: 15
v_gene: TRBV4-3
d_gene: NA
j_gene: TRBJ1-3
abundance: NA
CDR3aa: CASSPASNSGNTIYF
CDR3nt: TGCGCCAGCAGCCCGGCTAGCAACTCTGGAAACACCATATATTTT

len: 16
v_gene: TRBV7-2
d_gene: TRBD1
j_gene: TRBJ1-4
abundance: NA
CDR3aa: CASSLGGQGPNEKLFF
CDR3nt: TGTGCCAGCAGCTTAGGGGGACAGGGCCCTAATGAAAAACTGTTTTTT

len: 14
v_gene: TRBV5-1
d_gene: NA
j_gene: TRBJ1-2
abundance: NA
CDR3aa: CASSLPDRNYGYTF
CDR3nt: TGCGCCAGCAGCTTGCCCGACAGAAACTATGGCTACACCTTC

len: 14
v_gene: TRBV7-2
d_gene: TRBD1
j_gene: TRBJ1-2
abundance: NA
CDR3aa: CASSLGTGVYGYTF
CDR3nt: TGTGCCAGCAGCTTAGGGACAGGGGTCTATGGCTACACCTTC

len: 13
v_gene: TRBV2
d_gene: TRBD2
j_gene: TRBJ2-5
abundance: NA
CDR3aa: CASRPGGQETQYF
CDR3nt: TGTGCCAGCAGACCGGGAGGCCAAGAGACCCAGTACTTC

len: 14
v_gene: TRBV3-1/TRBV3-2
d_gene: NA
j_gene: TRBJ1-5
abundance: once
CDR3aa: CASSQGGSAQPQHF
CDR3nt: TGTGCCAGCAGCCAGGGCGGGTCGGCTCAGCCCCAGCATTTT

len: 14
v_gene: TRBV7-2
d_gene: TRBD2
j_gene: TRBJ2-1
abundance: NA
CDR3aa: CASSLVLAGLEQFF
CDR3nt: TGTGCCAGCAGCTTAGTCCTAGCGGGTCTTGAGCAGTTCTTC

len: 12
v_gene: TRBV6-1
d_gene: NA
j_gene: TRBJ1-2
abundance: NA
CDR3aa: CANSEAGTPYTF
CDR3nt: TGTGCCAACAGTGAAGCGGGGACACCTTACACCTTC

len: 18
v_gene: TRBV7-9
d_gene: NA
j_gene: TRBJ1-1
abundance: NA
CDR3aa: CASSLLLGASGGDTEAFF
CDR3nt: TGTGCCAGCAGCCTCCTGTTGGGGGCGTCTGGGGGGGACACTGAAGCTTTCTTT

len: 17
v_gene: TRBV14
d_gene: NA
j_gene: TRBJ2-1
abundance: NA
CDR3aa: CASSQDRWAPGTDEQFF
CDR3nt: TGTGCCAGCAGCCAAGATAGGTGGGCACCAGGAACGGATGAGCAGTTCTTC

len: 12
v_gene: TRBV12-3/TRBV12-4
d_gene: NA
j_gene: TRBJ2-7
abundance: NA
CDR3aa: CASSLEPTEQYF
CDR3nt: TGTGCCAGCAGTTTAGAGCCAACCGAGCAGTACTTC

len: 16
v_gene: TRBV7-2
d_gene: NA
j_gene: TRBJ1-6
abundance: few
CDR3aa: CASSLGRGGFNSPLHF
CDR3nt: TGTGCCAGCAGCCTAGGGAGGGGCGGGTTTAATTCACCCCTCCACTTT

len: 14
v_gene: TRBV27
d_gene: NA
j_gene: TRBJ1-5
abundance: once
CDR3aa: CASSLGGGNQPQHF
CDR3nt: TGTGCCAGCAGTTTAGGGGGGGGCAATCAGCCCCAGCATTTT

len: 17
v_gene: TRBV7-2
d_gene: TRBD1
j_gene: TRBJ1-4
abundance: NA
CDR3aa: CASSLARAGSGGEKLFF
CDR3nt: TGTGCCAGCAGCTTAGCGCGGGCCGGATCAGGGGGCGAAAAACTGTTTTTT

len: 18
v_gene: TRBV11-3
d_gene: TRBD1
j_gene: TRBJ1-6
abundance: NA
CDR3aa: CASSRQGTGGSYNSPLHF
CDR3nt: TGTGCCAGCAGCAGACAGGGTACGGGCGGCTCCTATAATTCACCCCTCCACTTT

len: 15
v_gene: TRBV19
d_gene: TRBD1
j_gene: TRBJ2-7
abundance: once
CDR3aa: CASKAPGTGSYEQYF
CDR3nt: TGTGCCAGTAAGGCCCCCGGGACAGGTTCCTACGAGCAGTACTTC

len: 15
v_gene: TRBV19
d_gene: TRBD1
j_gene: TRBJ2-1
abundance: NA
CDR3aa: CASSILGQGGNEQFF
CDR3nt: TGTGCCAGTAGTATATTGGGACAGGGAGGCAATGAGCAGTTCTTC

len: 16
v_gene: TRBV7-7
d_gene: NA
j_gene: TRBJ2-5
abundance: NA
CDR3aa: CASSSLGGGLGETQYF
CDR3nt: TGTGCTAGCAGCTCCCTAGGGGGAGGGCTGGGAGAGACCCAGTACTTC

len: 18
v_gene: TRBV19
d_gene: TRBD1
j_gene: TRBJ1-4
abundance: NA
CDR3aa: CASSSSARGQGRNEKLFF
CDR3nt: TGTGCCAGTAGTTCCTCCGCCCGGGGACAGGGAAGAAATGAAAAACTGTTTTTT

len: 16
v_gene: TRBV25-1
d_gene: NA
j_gene: TRBJ2-2
abundance: NA
CDR3aa: CASSPPGHTNTGELFF
CDR3nt: TGTGCCAGCAGCCCACCGGGACATACGAACACCGGGGAGCTGTTTTTT

len: 16
v_gene: TRBV24-1
d_gene: TRBD2
j_gene: TRBJ2-7
abundance: NA
CDR3aa: CATSDPGLAGGYEQYF
CDR3nt: TGTGCCACCAGTGACCCGGGACTAGCGGGAGGATACGAGCAGTACTTC

len: 16
v_gene: TRBV9
d_gene: TRBD1
j_gene: TRBJ1-2
abundance: NA
CDR3aa: CASSVATGGNFYGYTF
CDR3nt: TGTGCCAGCAGCGTAGCTACAGGGGGGAACTTCTATGGCTACACCTTC

len: 14
v_gene: TRBV19
d_gene: NA
j_gene: TRBJ2-3
abundance: once
CDR3aa: CASTRTAGTDTQYF
CDR3nt: TGTGCCAGTACAAGAACCGCGGGCACAGATACGCAGTATTTT

len: 16
v_gene: TRBV15
d_gene: TRBD1
j_gene: TRBJ2-5
abundance: once
CDR3aa: CATSTYPGQGGETQYF
CDR3nt: TGTGCCACCAGCACCTACCCGGGACAGGGAGGTGAGACCCAGTACTTC

len: 15
v_gene: TRBV15
d_gene: NA
j_gene: TRBJ1-5
abundance: NA
CDR3aa: CATSRDHPGAQPQHF
CDR3nt: TGTGCCACCAGCAGAGATCATCCAGGTGCGCAGCCCCAGCATTTT

len: 15
v_gene: TRBV3-1/TRBV3-2
d_gene: NA
j_gene: TRBJ2-1
abundance: once
CDR3aa: CASSLGGGIYNEQFF
CDR3nt: TGTGCCAGCAGCCTCGGGGGTGGAATCTACAATGAGCAGTTCTTC

len: 14
v_gene: TRBV10-3
d_gene: NA
j_gene: TRBJ1-1
abundance: NA
CDR3aa: CAIRETGRNTEAFF
CDR3nt: TGTGCCATCAGGGAAACAGGGAGGAACACTGAAGCTTTCTTT

len: 15
v_gene: TRBV5-4
d_gene: TRBD2
j_gene: TRBJ2-7
abundance: NA
CDR3aa: CTSSLAASGIFEQYF
CDR3nt: TGTACCAGCAGCTTGGCGGCTAGCGGGATATTCGAGCAGTACTTC

len: 15
v_gene: TRBV4-1
d_gene: NA
j_gene: TRBJ2-4
abundance: NA
CDR3aa: CASSQEFQAKNIQYF
CDR3nt: TGCGCCAGCAGCCAAGAATTCCAAGCCAAAAACATTCAGTACTTC

len: 15
v_gene: TRBV27
d_gene: TRBD1
j_gene: TRBJ1-2
abundance: NA
CDR3aa: CASSRGQGRQDGYTF
CDR3nt: TGTGCCAGCAGTAGGGGACAGGGGAGGCAGGATGGCTACACCTTC

len: 13
v_gene: TRBV7-3
d_gene: NA
j_gene: TRBJ1-6
abundance: NA
CDR3aa: CASSLSGESPLHF
CDR3nt: TGTGCCAGCAGCTTATCTGGGGAGTCACCCCTCCACTTT

len: 15
v_gene: TRBV19
d_gene: TRBD1
j_gene: TRBJ1-3
abundance: NA
CDR3aa: CASSVGTASGNTIYF
CDR3nt: TGTGCCAGTAGTGTTGGGACAGCCTCTGGAAACACCATATATTTT

len: 13
v_gene: TRBV19
d_gene: NA
j_gene: TRBJ1-5
abundance: NA
CDR3aa: CASSLNRDQPQHF
CDR3nt: TGTGCCAGTAGCTTGAATCGGGATCAGCCCCAGCATTTT

len: 16
v_gene: TRBV9
d_gene: TRBD1
j_gene: TRBJ1-3
abundance: NA
CDR3aa: CASSVAPTGSGNTIYF
CDR3nt: TGTGCCAGCAGCGTAGCCCCGACAGGGTCTGGAAACACCATATATTTT

len: 15
v_gene: TRBV7-2
d_gene: TRBD2
j_gene: TRBJ2-2
abundance: NA
CDR3aa: CATEGLAGNTGELFF
CDR3nt: TGTGCCACCGAGGGACTAGCGGGTAACACCGGGGAGCTGTTTTTT